Sequencing of this T cell receptor (beta chain) was carried out in a study of T cells in Graves' hyperthyroidism and ophthalmopathy. Study observations and caveats: A model of 13 V-J pairs discriminated ophthalmopathy from stable hyperthyroidism. Ophthalmopathy was model-predicted a median roughly 6.3 months pre-onset.

No ophthalmopathy progression within 18 months constituted stable Graves' hyperthyroidism. Hyperthyroidism was newly diagnosed in patients aged 18 to 65 (duration under 2 months). CDR3 length: 16 residues. Germline CDR1 reads SGHVT; CDR2 reads SQSDAQ. Trimming pared 1 base from V and 4 bases from J, leaving 14 bases between. RNA transcripts yielded amplified TCR beta CDR3 regions. Using the HTBI primer set, a first-round RT-PCR was run on the TCR CDR3. TCRdb reprocessed the multiplex PCR reads via MiXCR and lists one record per CDR3 protein. Seen here are approximately 640,000 distinct CDR3 sequences, roughly 17% observed once, and the top ten hold around 15%. This clonotype appeared a few times. Its target is unknown.

The chain recombines TRBV7-4 with TRBJ1-5; D call uncertain. The sequencing sample was made of blood. This receptor was obtained from a man aged 50 to 60 with Graves' hyperthyroidism. The CDR3 loop reads CASSLGGVDGNQPQHF. The CDR3 coding sequence is TGTGCCAGCAGCTTAGGTGGAGTGGACGGGAATCAGCCCCAGCATTTT.